This TCR beta chain was recovered during a study of glioma-infiltrating T cells. This clonotype was seen repeatedly, ten times or more. The CDR3 has 11 residues. The V gene's germline CDR1 is MDHEN and CDR2 SYDVKM. V lost 7 bases to trimming and J lost 8 bases, with 11 bases between them. The iRepertoire nested amplicon-rescue multiplex PCR amplified TCR alpha and beta CDR3s from RNA. TCRdb re-called the multiplex PCR reads through MiXCR, storing one row per CDR3 protein. The sample lists about 130,000 distinct CDR3 sequences; roughly a quarter were seen once. The sequenced material came from glioma tissue, nonneoplastic brain tissue, or PBMCs (not recorded which). This sequence joins TRBV28 and TRBJ1-1; D is unresolved. This TCR derives from a human donor with low-grade glioma or glioblastoma, undergoing nonglioma brain surgery, or in good health (not recorded which). The CDR3 sequence: CASTQSREAFF. The CDR3 region has the DNA TGTGCCAGCACTCAGTCACGGGAAGCTTTCTTT.